The present entry profiles one T cell receptor (beta chain) with its context. What it binds is unknown. The sample belongs to a study of shared clonotypes between healthy human individuals. CD8 cells classed as naive were CD45RO-negative and positively selected for CCR7, excluding terminally differentiated effector memory CD45RA+ cells. Measured with immunoSEQ multiplex PCR; TCRdb has only the in-frame clones, and not every one. Of millions of clones in the sample, about 95% were seen once. Findings of the study overall: Across subsets, estimated richness was generally greater for naive than for memory populations.

The sample comprised naive CD8+ T cells sorted from blood. The source is a man in his late teens or twenties in good health.

CDR3 nucleotide sequence: TGTGCCAGCAGCGTAGAGGGGGGCCTGCGAAATGAGCAGTTCTTC. It translates to CASSVEGGLRNEQFF. The chain employs TRBV9 and TRBJ2-1; D possibly matches TRBD1 or TRBD2 (6 bases each). Germline CDR1 SGDLS, CDR2 YYNGEE. Trimming left V 0 bases short and J 7 bases short, with 14 bases between. This CDR3 region has 15 residues. Using reference TRBV9 and TRBJ2-1 for the parts outside the CDR3, the full variable domain is DSGVTQTPKHLITATGQRVTLRCSPRSGDLSVYWYQQSLDQGLQFLIQYYNGEERAKGNILERFSAQQFPDLHSELNLSSLELGDSALYFCASSVEGGLRNEQFFGPGTRLTVL.